These 8 T cell receptor beta chains share one sample of origin, sequenced in a study of T cells in Graves' hyperthyroidism and ophthalmopathy. RNA transcripts served as the template for amplifying TCR beta CDR3 regions. Initially, a first-round RT-PCR of the TCR CDR3 employed the HTBI primer set. MiXCR was run by TCRdb on the multiplex PCR reads, yielding one entry per CDR3 protein. This table holds some 580,000 distinct CDR3 sequences, approximately 15% found once. Source material: blood. The origin of the receptors is a middle-aged woman with Graves' ophthalmopathy.

The rearrangement joins TRBV27 to TRBJ1-2; weak D call: TRBD1 (6 bases). This CDR3 is built from 14 residues. The germline CDR1 and CDR2 sequences are MNHEY and SMNVEV (reference sequence). V was cut by 6 bases and J by 4 bases, with 15 bases left in between. CDR3 residues: CASRPEGGTYGYTF. In DNA, the CDR3 is TGTGCCAGCAGACCCGAGGGGGGTACCTATGGCTACACCTTC.

This clonotype came up a few times. The gene calls are TRBV6-1 and TRBJ2-4; no clear D gene. Germline lookup yields CDR1 MNHNS and CDR2 SASEGT. The CDR3 runs to 15 residues. V lost 2 bases, J lost 0 bases, and 8 bases lay in between. The CDR3 loop reads CASSESSVAKNIQYF. The CDR3 nucleotides are TGTGCCAGCAGTGAATCCAGCGTAGCCAAAAACATTCAGTACTTC.

This clonotype was recorded many times. The chain is built from TRBV11-2 and TRBJ2-3; 8 positions match TRBD2. This CDR3 is built from 16 residues. CDR1 SGHAT and CDR2 FQNNGV come from the germline V gene. The V and J ends lost 5 bases and 2 bases, in that order; junction bases with no gene match: 9. This CDR3 is CASSHPSSGVTDTQYF. For the CDR3, the DNA is TGTGCCAGCAGCCACCCGAGTAGCGGGGTCACAGATACGCAGTATTTT.

This chain uses TRBV7-9 with TRBJ2-1; TRBD2 matches at 8 bases. The CDR3 contains 17 residues. The germline V gene encodes CDR1 SEHNR and CDR2 FQNEAQ (reference sequence). The trim removed 3 bases at V and 4 bases at J, leaving 11 bases unmatched. CDR3 nucleotides: TGTGCCAGCAGCTTCCCTCGCCTAGCGGGCGGTTACAATGAGCAGTTCTTC. Its protein product is CASSFPRLAGGYNEQFF. The full variable domain, its missing parts supplied by reference TRBV7-9 and TRBJ2-1, is DTGVSQNPRHKITKRGQNVTFRCDPISEHNRLYWYRQTLGQGPEFLTYFQNEAQLEKSRLLSDRFSAERPKGSFSTLEIQRTEQGDSAMYLCASSFPRLAGGYNEQFFGPGTRLTVL.

This clonotype was observed at least ten times. V gene TRBV27 combines with J gene TRBJ2-5; D remains ambiguous. V was clipped by 5 bases and J by 5 bases, with 15 bases between them. The CDR3 consists of 14 residues. Germline lookup yields CDR1 MNHEY and CDR2 SMNVEV (reference sequence). The CDR3 spells CASSPRVPVETQYF. The CDR3 nucleotides are TGTGCCAGCAGTCCTAGGGTGCCGGTGGAGACCCAGTACTTC.

This clonotype has at least ten counts. The rearrangement joins TRBV3-1 to TRBJ1-5; TRBD1 is a possible D gene (6 bases). CDR1 is LGHDT and CDR2 is YNNKEL in the germline V gene (reference sequence). This CDR3 is 14 amino acids long. V gave up 4 bases and J gave up 6 bases, with 13 bases separating them. CDR3 in DNA: TGTGCCAGCAGCCTAAGGGGGGGCGGTCAGCCCCAGCATTTT. This sequence encodes CASSLRGGGQPQHF. The full variable domain, its missing parts supplied by reference TRBV3-1 and TRBJ1-5, is DTAVSQTPKYLVTQMGNDKSIKCEQNLGHDTMYWYKQDSKKFLKIMFSYNNKELIINETVPNRFSPKSPDKAHLNLHINSLELGDSAVYFCASSLRGGGQPQHFGDGTRLSIL.

This clonotype was found many times. The V call is TRBV20-1, the J call TRBJ2-7; TRBD1 aligns across 7 bases. Germline V gene data show CDR1 as DFQATT and CDR2 as SNEGSKA (reference sequence). This CDR3 is built from 11 residues. V dropped 4 bases and J dropped 6; count of bases not matched to a gene: 3. This chain's CDR3 is CSANRGPEQYF. As DNA, the CDR3 is TGCAGTGCTAACAGGGGACCCGAGCAGTACTTC.

This clonotype was recorded at least ten times. The rearrangement joins TRBV2 to TRBJ2-5; D is unresolved. CDR3 size: 13 residues. V lost 3 bases, J lost 4 bases, and 9 bases lay in between. Looked up from germline, CDR1 is SNHLY and CDR2 is FYNNEI. The CDR3 DNA reads as TGTGCCAGCAGTGATCGACGGATAGAGACCCAGTACTTC. It yields the protein CASSDRRIETQYF.